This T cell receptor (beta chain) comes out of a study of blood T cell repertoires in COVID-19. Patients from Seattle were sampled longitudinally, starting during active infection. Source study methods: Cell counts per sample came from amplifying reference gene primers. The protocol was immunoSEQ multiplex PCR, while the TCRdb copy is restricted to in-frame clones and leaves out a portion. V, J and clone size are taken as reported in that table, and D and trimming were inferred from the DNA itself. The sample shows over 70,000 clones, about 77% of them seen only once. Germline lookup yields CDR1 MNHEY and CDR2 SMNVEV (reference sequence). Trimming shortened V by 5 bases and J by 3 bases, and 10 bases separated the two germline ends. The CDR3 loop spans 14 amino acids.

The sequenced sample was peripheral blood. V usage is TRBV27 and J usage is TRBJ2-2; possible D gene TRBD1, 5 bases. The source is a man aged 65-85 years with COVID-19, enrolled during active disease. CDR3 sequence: CASSARDYTGELFF. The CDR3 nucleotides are TGTGCCAGCAGTGCCAGGGATTACACCGGGGAGCTGTTTTTT.